This T cell receptor (beta chain) originates from a study of blood T cell repertoires in COVID-19. This table comes from immunoSEQ multiplex PCR, and its TCRdb copy is limited to in-frame clones, with some not included. Of approximately 200,000 clones listed, roughly 81% were seen once; the top ten hold 10% to 15%. With 5 bases removed from V and 4 bases from J, the gap between germline ends came to 10 bases. CDR3 length equals 13 residues. From germline, CDR1 is SGHNT and CDR2 YENEEA. The clonotype was recovered from a woman of 80 years or more with COVID-19, enrolled during active disease. The sequencing sample was made of peripheral blood. The chain combines TRBV11-3 with TRBJ2-3; D not certain. CDR3 nucleotides: TGTGCCAGCAGCCCCGGGTTCCCAGATACGCAGTATTTT. Translated: CASSPGFPDTQYF.